These 4 T cell receptor beta chains came from one sample sequenced in a study of blood T cell repertoires in COVID-19. Assay: immunoSEQ multiplex PCR; the TCRdb copy retains only in-frame clones and omits some. Among 40,000 or so clones listed, 65% to 90% were seen once. The specimen was peripheral blood. These receptors all come from a human donor in a cohort sampled during active COVID-19.

At least ten counts were recorded for this clone. The chain is built from TRBV5-1 and TRBJ2-1; no clear D gene. This CDR3 spans 12 amino acids. From germline, CDR1 is SGHRS and CDR2 YFSETQ. V dropped 1 base and J dropped 5 bases, with 4 bases sitting between them. CDR3 nucleotides: TGCGCCAGCAGCTTGACAGACAATGAGCAGTTCTTC. This translates into CASSLTDNEQFF. Complete variable domain (other parts from reference TRBV5-1 and TRBJ2-1): KAGVTQTPRYLIKTRGQQVTLSCSPISGHRSVSWYQQTPGQGLQFLFEYFSETQRNKGNFPGRFSGRQFSNSRSEMNVSTLELGDSALYLCASSLTDNEQFFGPGTRLTVL.

This chain joins TRBV6-5 and TRBJ1-5, with D perhaps matching TRBD1 (5 bases). CDR1 MNHEY and CDR2 SVGAGI come from the germline V gene. Between the trimmed V and J ends, which lost 8 bases and 8 bases, there was a span of 16 bases. This CDR3 has 13 amino acids. CDR3 sequence (DNA): TGTGCCAGCTTTGGACGGGGGACTGAGCCCCAGCATTTT. Protein product: CASFGRGTEPQHF.

This chain uses TRBV6-6 with TRBJ2-1; TRBD2 aligns across 11 bases. The junction had 9 bases not matched to a gene; V was cut back by 5 bases and J by 0 bases. CDR3 length equals 18 residues. From germline, CDR1 is MNHNY and CDR2 SVGAGI (reference sequence). CDR3: CASSPGLAGPSSYNEQFF. The CDR3 DNA is TGTGCCAGCAGTCCAGGACTAGCGGGCCCTTCCTCCTACAATGAGCAGTTCTTC.

J is TRBJ2-1 and V is TRBV29-1; D ambiguous. With 4 bases removed from V and 4 bases from J, the gap between germline ends came to 14 bases. This CDR3 has 14 amino acids. Germline CDR1 reads SQVTM; CDR2 reads ANQGSEA. The CDR3 protein is CSVGGPRFYNEQFF. The DNA for the CDR3 is TGCAGCGTTGGAGGTCCGAGATTTTACAATGAGCAGTTCTTC.